Listed below are T cell receptor beta chains from one sample, sequenced in a study of metastatic and nonmetastatic thyroid tumors. TCRdb re-analyzed the PCR reads using MiXCR. The sample contains 15,000 or so clones, 27% of which appear only once. The material sequenced was adjacent normal tissue. The source of these receptors is a female donor with papillary thyroid cancer or a benign thyroid nodule (not recorded which). Some clones in this sample may be carry-over from other donors' samples. Both conserved end residues are part of each CDR3. The D gene is left open where the match is weak. Expanded clones get a size class; other rows say once, few or many, or leave the size out.

len,j_gene,v_gene,d_gene,abundance,CDR3aa,CDR3nt
15,TRBJ2-7,TRBV6-1,-,few,CASRAGGQVSYEQYF,TGTGCCAGCAGGGCGGGGGGACAGGTCTCCTACGAGCAGTACTTC
14,TRBJ1-5,TRBV12-3/TRBV12-4,TRBD1,-,CASSRQGGVQPQHF,TGTGCCAGCAGTCGACAGGGGGGGGTTCAGCCCCAGCATTTT
13,TRBJ1-5,TRBV20-1,-,-,CSASDSGTPLQHF,TGCAGTGCTAGTGACTCAGGGACACCCCTCCAGCATTTT
17,TRBJ2-7,TRBV11-1,TRBD1,-,CASSPTSGTVGIYEQYF,TGTGCCAGCAGTCCTACATCCGGGACAGTGGGCATCTACGAGCAGTACTTC
14,TRBJ2-5,TRBV10-3,TRBD2,many,CAISESQGGQTQYF,TGTGCCATCAGTGAGTCCCAGGGAGGGCAGACCCAGTACTTC
14,TRBJ2-2,TRBV11-3,-,-,CASSLEERTGELFF,TGTGCCAGCAGCTTAGAGGAGCGGACCGGTGAGCTGTTTTTT
16,TRBJ2-2,TRBV19,TRBD2,-,CASMWTSGGLTGELFF,TGTGCCAGTATGTGGACTAGCGGGGGATTAACCGGGGAGCTGTTTTTT
13,TRBJ1-1,TRBV6-5,-,-,CASSCSPNTEAFF,TGTGCCAGCAGTTGCTCACCTAACACGGAAGCTTTCTTT
16,TRBJ1-3,TRBV6-2/TRBV6-3,-,-,CASSFDRRESGNTIYF,TGTGCCAGCAGTTTCGACAGAAGGGAGTCTGGAAACACCATATATTTT
15,TRBJ2-1,TRBV7-3,-,-,CASSILAGGYNVQFF,TGTGCCAGCAGCATACTTGCGGGTGGATACAATGTGCAGTTCTTC
17,TRBJ2-3,TRBV3-1,-,-,CASSRLRDSKGSDTQYF,TGTGCCAGCAGCCGCCTCAGGGACTCGAAAGGCAGTGATACGCAGTATTTT
14,TRBJ2-3,TRBV12-3/TRBV12-4,-,few,CASSPNYNTDTQYF,TGTGCCAGCAGCCCTAACTATAACACAGATACGCAGTATTTT
13,TRBJ2-3,TRBV6-1,TRBD2,-,CASAVTGGYTQYF,TGTGCCAGCGCGGTGACGGGGGGTTATACGCAGTATTTT
14,TRBJ1-2,TRBV6-5,-,-,CASSYTSRGDGYTF,TGTGCCAGCAGTTACACGTCCAGGGGCGATGGCTACACCTTC
15,TRBJ2-2,TRBV5-1,TRBD2,few,CASSLGLAGAGELFF,TGCGCCAGCAGCTTGGGACTAGCGGGAGCCGGGGAGCTGTTTTTT
16,TRBJ1-3,TRBV6-1,TRBD1,-,CASSADRARAGNTIYF,TGTGCCAGCAGTGCCGACAGGGCTAGGGCTGGAAACACCATATATTTT
16,TRBJ2-7,TRBV28,TRBD2,-,CASSSPRTSGINEQYF,TGTGCCAGCAGTTCCCCGAGGACTAGCGGGATAAACGAGCAGTACTTC
14,TRBJ2-1,TRBV7-9,TRBD2,-,CASSFAGEGNEQFF,TGTGCCAGCAGCTTTGCGGGAGAAGGCAATGAGCAGTTCTTC
15,TRBJ1-3,TRBV30,-,-,CAWSQGWRPGNTIYF,TGTGCCTGGAGTCAGGGTTGGAGACCTGGAAACACCATATATTTT
17,TRBJ2-5,TRBV30,TRBD2,medium-sized,CAWPTGLAGGIQETQYF,TGTGCCTGGCCCACGGGACTAGCGGGAGGAATTCAAGAGACCCAGTACTTC
9,TRBJ1-2,TRBV20-1,-,few,CSALYGYTF,TGCAGTGCCTTATATGGCTACACCTTC
14,TRBJ1-2,TRBV7-2,TRBD1,-,CASSPTDRGESYTF,TGTGCCAGCAGCCCGACAGACAGGGGAGAGAGCTACACCTTC
14,TRBJ2-1,TRBV20-1,-,-,CSAREGTSYNEQFF,TGCAGTGCTAGGGAGGGGACCTCCTACAATGAGCAGTTCTTC
15,TRBJ2-7,TRBV5-1,TRBD1,-,CASSWGDRGSYEQYF,TGCGCCAGCAGCTGGGGGGACAGGGGTTCCTACGAGCAGTACTTC
17,TRBJ1-6,TRBV11-1,TRBD1,-,CASSLQGAGLSNSPLHF,TGTGCCAGCAGCCTACAGGGGGCAGGGTTGAGCAATTCACCCCTCCACTTT
14,TRBJ1-3,TRBV6-1,-,-,CASIYWASGNTIYF,TGTGCCAGCATCTATTGGGCTTCTGGAAACACCATATATTTT
13,TRBJ1-5,TRBV15,-,few,CATSHGYNQPQHF,TGTGCCACCAGTCACGGGTACAATCAGCCCCAGCATTTT
14,TRBJ1-3,TRBV6-9,-,-,CASSYGNSGNTIYF,TGTGCCAGCAGTTATGGCAACTCTGGAAACACCATATATTTT
15,TRBJ2-7,TRBV28,-,-,CASSLSGISMYEQYF,TGTGCCAGCAGTTTATCAGGGATATCTATGTATGAGCAGTACTTC
14,TRBJ2-7,TRBV5-1,TRBD1,many,CASSVGTAGYEQYF,TGCGCCAGCAGCGTCGGGACAGCAGGCTACGAGCAGTACTTC
13,TRBJ2-7,TRBV12-3/TRBV12-4,-,-,CASSWAVSYEQYF,TGTGCCAGCAGTTGGGCAGTATCCTACGAGCAGTACTTC
14,TRBJ2-7,TRBV2,-,many,CASSSVTGIYEQYF,TGTGCCAGCAGCTCCGTGACGGGGATCTACGAGCAGTACTTC
17,TRBJ2-2,TRBV24-1,TRBD1,-,CATSDGRDRTFTGELFF,TGTGCCACCAGTGATGGCCGGGACAGAACTTTCACCGGGGAGCTGTTTTTT